Listed below are T cell receptor beta chains from one sample, sequenced in a study of cytomegalovirus exposure and HLA in healthy donors. TCRdb keeps only in-frame clones here, not all; method: immunoSEQ multiplex PCR. The top ten clones hold about 5.6% of a sample with 80,000 to 95,000 clones, approximately 85% of them seen once. Material: PBMCs. These receptors all come from a woman aged 18-29 years in good health and CMV-seropositive. Each CDR3 is given with its conserved first and last residue. Each record gives: V gene, J gene, D gene, clone size, CDR3 protein, CDR3 DNA. The D gene is left open where the match is weak. Size is omitted from some rows. Given values are once, few, many or a class for expanded clones.

TRBV11-2	TRBJ2-7	TRBD1	NA	CASSLDRGREQYF	TGTGCCAGCAGCTTAGACAGGGGGCGCGAGCAGTACTTC
TRBV30	TRBJ1-5	TRBD1	NA	CAWSTDRGVNQPQHF	TGTGCCTGGTCCACCGACAGGGGTGTCAATCAGCCCCAGCATTTT
TRBV20-1	TRBJ2-5	NA	NA	CSAPRVETQYF	TGCAGTGCTCCCAGGGTCGAGACCCAGTACTTC
TRBV4-1	TRBJ1-1	NA	few	CASSQAGGTTEAFF	TGCGCCAGCAGCCAAGCGGGTGGTACCACTGAAGCTTTCTTT
TRBV25-1	TRBJ1-3	TRBD1	NA	CASSDPGGPGNTIYF	TGTGCCAGCAGTGACCCAGGGGGCCCTGGAAACACCATATATTTT
TRBV27	TRBJ2-7	TRBD1	NA	CASRRGQGGSYEQYF	TGTGCCAGCAGACGAGGACAGGGAGGTTCCTACGAGCAGTACTTC
TRBV5-1	TRBJ2-1	TRBD2	many	CASSSAGGYNEQFF	TGCGCCAGTAGTTCAGCGGGGGGATACAATGAGCAGTTCTTC
TRBV15	TRBJ2-1	NA	once	CATSRAPSTNNEQFF	TGTGCCACCAGCAGAGCCCCTTCAACTAACAATGAGCAGTTCTTC
TRBV11-2	TRBJ2-6	NA	NA	CASSLFLAGANVLTF	TGTGCCAGCAGCTTATTTTTAGCTGGGGCCAACGTCCTGACTTTC
TRBV30	TRBJ2-3	NA	NA	CAWRTGVGPADTQYF	TGTGCCTGGAGGACCGGGGTGGGCCCCGCAGATACGCAGTATTTT
TRBV29-1	TRBJ2-7	NA	NA	CSVAQANPYEQYF	TGCAGCGTTGCGCAGGCGAACCCCTACGAGCAGTACTTC
TRBV7-3	TRBJ2-3	TRBD2	NA	CASSTLIAGGPDTQYF	TGTGCCAGCAGCACCTTGATAGCGGGGGGGCCAGATACGCAGTATTTT
TRBV19	TRBJ2-1	NA	NA	CASSPEFRYNEQFF	TGTGCCAGTAGTCCCGAGTTTCGGTACAATGAGCAGTTCTTC
TRBV21-1	TRBJ1-4	NA	NA	CASRYPPVEKLFF	TGTGCCAGCAGATATCCCCCGGTAGAAAAACTGTTTTTT
TRBV29-1	TRBJ2-3	TRBD2	NA	CSVEDYGAGGKRMELPRSTDTQYF	TGCAGCGTTGAAGATTACGGGGCGGGAGGTAAGAGGATGGAGCTACCAAGGAGCACAGATACGCAGTATTTT
TRBV5-1	TRBJ2-7	NA	NA	CASSLGGLAAYEQYF	TGCGCCAGCAGCTTGGGGGGGCTAGCGGCCTACGAGCAGTACTTC
TRBV30	TRBJ2-7	NA	once	CAWSVRGGGGSWDEQYF	TGTGCCTGGAGTGTACGAGGTGGTGGGGGGTCCTGGGACGAGCAGTACTTC
TRBV7-9	TRBJ2-1	NA	once	CASSQDNEQFF	TGTGCCAGCAGCCAGGACAATGAGCAGTTCTTC
TRBV15	TRBJ2-7	TRBD1	NA	CATSRDWGQGNYEQYF	TGTGCCACCAGCAGAGATTGGGGACAGGGCAACTACGAGCAGTACTTC
TRBV27	TRBJ1-1	TRBD1	NA	CASLTRDRGMATEAFF	TGTGCCAGCCTGACCAGAGACAGGGGTATGGCCACTGAAGCTTTCTTT
TRBV5-1	TRBJ2-1	NA	NA	CASSLGVGSGSYNEQFF	TGCGCCAGCAGCTTGGGAGTGGGTTCGGGCTCCTACAATGAGCAGTTCTTC
TRBV30	TRBJ1-4	NA	NA	CAWTTGKGHEKLFF	TGTGCCTGGACCACAGGGAAAGGCCATGAAAAACTGTTTTTT
TRBV28	TRBJ1-4	TRBD1	NA	CASSPHRGTGNEKLFF	TGTGCCAGCAGTCCCCATAGGGGGACAGGGAATGAAAAACTGTTTTTT
TRBV6-5	TRBJ2-7	TRBD1	NA	CASSQNRGRGYEQYF	TGTGCCAGCAGTCAAAACAGGGGACGCGGCTACGAGCAGTACTTC